The 26 T cell receptor beta chains in this list originate from one sample, sequenced in a study of cytomegalovirus exposure and HLA in healthy donors. Amplification used 60 Vbeta primers and 13 Jbeta primers. Measured with immunoSEQ multiplex PCR; TCRdb has only the in-frame clones, and not every one. The sample holds about 200,000 clones, 81% seen once. Sequencing input: PBMCs. The receptor set was obtained from a man between 18 and 29 years old in good health and CMV-seronegative.

This clone appeared a few times. J is TRBJ2-7 and V is TRBV9; 11 bases are a match to TRBD1. Germline CDR1 SGDLS, CDR2 YYNGEE. This CDR3 spans 16 amino acids. The V and J ends lost 3 bases and 2 bases, in that order; junction bases with no gene match: 7. The CDR3 DNA reads as TGTGCCAGCAGCGAGAGGGGACAGGGGGGACCCTACGAGCAGTACTTC. Translating gives CASSERGQGGPYEQYF.

The V and J genes are TRBV7-2 and TRBJ1-1, with TRBD1 identical over 9 bases. The CDR3 covers 15 residues. Germline-derived CDR1 and CDR2 are SGHTA and FQGNSA. With 5 bases clipped from V and 1 base from J, the junction kept 5 bases outside the gene matches. Here the CDR3 DNA reads TGTGCCAGCAGCCTCCGACAGGGGGGGAACACTGAAGCTTTCTTT. Translation: CASSLRQGGNTEAFF.

The table lists this clone with a count of one. The rearrangement links TRBV7-9 to TRBJ2-2, with 9 bases aligning to TRBD2. The J segment lost 14 bases and the V segment lost 2 bases, leaving 3 bases of the junction unmatched. Germline-derived CDR1 and CDR2 are SEHNR and FQNEAQ (reference sequence). CDR3 length: 12 amino acids. DNA of the CDR3: TGTGCCAGCAGCTTAAGCGGGGGGCAACTGTTTTTT. It encodes CASSLSGGQLFF.

V is TRBV4-1 and J is TRBJ1-2; 9 bases are a match to TRBD1. Germline CDR1 and CDR2: MGHRA and YSYEKL. Trimming took 1 base from V and 0 from J; bases not matched to a gene: 18. The CDR3 is 21 amino acids. The CDR3 bases are TGCGCCAGCAGCCAAGCACGCTCCCGCCCGGGACAGGGTTATTCTAACTATGGCTACACCTTC. Amino acids: CASSQARSRPGQGYSNYGYTF.

V gene TRBV28 combines with J gene TRBJ2-3, with 9 bases that match TRBD2. This CDR3 is built from 20 residues. From germline, CDR1 is MDHEN and CDR2 SYDVKM. Trimming at V came to 3 bases and at J to 7 bases, leaving 23 bases not matched to a gene. CDR3 residues: CASSFIGIAGVGKGGNTQYF. The DNA of the CDR3 is TGTGCCAGCAGTTTTATAGGGATAGCGGGAGTCGGCAAAGGGGGTAATACGCAGTATTTT. Based on the CDR3 plus reference TRBV28 and TRBJ2-3, the full variable domain is DVKVTQSSRYLVKRTGEKVFLECVQDMDHENMFWYRQDPGLGLRLIYFSYDVKMKEKGDIPEGYSVSREKKERFSLILESASTNQTSMYLCASSFIGIAGVGKGGNTQYFGPGTRLTVL.

For the CDR3, the DNA is TGCAGCGTTGAAGATCGGTTGCGGGGCAGCACAGATACGCAGTATTTT. This codes for CSVEDRLRGSTDTQYF. The V call is TRBV29-1, the J call TRBJ2-3, with D possibly matching TRBD2 (6 bases). Trimming pared 0 bases from V and 0 bases from J, leaving 13 bases between. There are 16 residues in the CDR3. Germline V gene data show CDR1 as SQVTM and CDR2 as ANQGSEA.

This clone is a singleton in its sample. V usage is TRBV14 and J usage is TRBJ1-2, with TRBD1 matching 7 bases. CDR3 length: 15 residues. V shed 0 bases, J shed 5 bases, and the junction held 6 bases outside the gene matches. Germline V gene sequence: CDR1 SGHDN, CDR2 FVKESK. DNA of the CDR3: TGTGCCAGCAGCCAAGAAACAGGGGCTTCGTATGGCTACACCTTC. It encodes CASSQETGASYGYTF. Complete variable domain (other parts from reference TRBV14 and TRBJ1-2): EAGVTQFPSHSVIEKGQTVTLRCDPISGHDNLYWYRRVMGKEIKFLLHFVKESKQDESGMPNNRFLAERTGGTYSTLKVQPAELEDSGVYFCASSQETGASYGYTFGSGTRLTVV.

This rearrangement joins TRBV30 to TRBJ1-4, with 10 bases that match TRBD1. CDR1 is GTSNPN, CDR2 SVGIG, per germline (reference sequence). With V trimmed by 5 bases and J by 8 bases, 11 bases remained unmatched. There are 15 residues in the CDR3. Here the CDR3 reads CAWQDRGLIGEKLFF. The DNA of the CDR3 is TGTGCCTGGCAAGACAGGGGGCTAATAGGGGAAAAACTGTTTTTT.

About this clone: The sample has other DNA sequences that encode this CDR3 too. The gene calls are TRBV13 and TRBJ2-7; D might be TRBD2 (5 bases). The CDR3 totals 14 residues. CDR1 is PRHDT and CDR2 is FYEKMQ in the germline V gene (reference sequence). Trimming took 2 bases from V and 5 from J, leaving 13 bases between them. CDR3 residues: CASSLLGSADEQYF. The DNA of the CDR3 is TGTGCCAGCAGCTTATTGGGGAGTGCGGACGAGCAGTACTTC.

This clone was seen a single time. The same CDR3 is also encoded by other DNA sequences in this sample. V gene TRBV5-4 combines with J gene TRBJ2-7, with 8 positions matching TRBD2. CDR3 size: 16 residues. The trim removed 4 bases at V and 0 bases at J, leaving 9 bases unmatched. Germline values: CDR1 SGHNT, CDR2 YYREEE (reference sequence). In DNA form, the CDR3 reads TGTGCCAGCAGCCCGTTAAGCGGGAGCTCCTCCTACGAGCAGTACTTC. It yields the protein CASSPLSGSSSYEQYF.

The rearrangement joins TRBV27 to TRBJ1-1, with D possibly being TRBD1 (5 bases). Trimming shortened V by 2 bases and J by 7 bases, and 11 bases separated the two germline ends. The CDR3 covers 13 residues. The germline V gene encodes CDR1 MNHEY and CDR2 SMNVEV (reference sequence). CDR3 nucleotides: TGTGCCAGCAGTTTAAGGCGGGGGGGTGAAGCTTTCTTT. Protein sequence: CASSLRRGGEAFF.

This chain connects TRBV7-9 to TRBJ2-2; no clear D. The CDR3 is 13 amino acids. V was shortened by 5 bases and J by 9 bases, with 13 bases between the two germline ends. Germline V gene data show CDR1 as SEHNR and CDR2 as FQNEAQ (reference sequence). The CDR3 DNA follows: TGTGCCAGCAGCACTACGGCGATCCGGGAGCTGTTTTTT. Protein: CASSTTAIRELFF.

The chain is built from TRBV6-5 and TRBJ1-5, with TRBD1 identical over 9 bases. The CDR3 spans 14 residues. From germline, CDR1 is MNHEY and CDR2 SVGAGI. With 7 bases clipped from V and 5 bases from J, the junction kept 6 bases outside the gene matches. Written as DNA, the CDR3 is TGTGCCAGCAAACCGGGACAGGGATATCAGCCCCAGCATTTT. The encoded protein is CASKPGQGYQPQHF.

The chain carries TRBV27 and TRBJ1-4; 8 bases fit TRBD1. There are 15 residues in the CDR3. Looked up from germline, CDR1 is MNHEY and CDR2 is SMNVEV (reference sequence). With V trimmed by 6 bases and J by 11 bases, 14 bases remained unmatched. The CDR3 loop is CASSQGGQVLKKLFF. CDR3 nucleotides: TGTGCCAGCAGCCAAGGGGGACAGGTCCTGAAGAAACTGTTTTTT.

V gene TRBV7-2 combines with J gene TRBJ2-3; D may be TRBD2 (5 bases). The CDR3 length is 18 residues. Germline assignment: CDR1 SGHTA and CDR2 FQGNSA. V lost 2 bases, J lost 3 bases, and 21 bases lay in between. The CDR3 reads CASSLLGGQTGPTDTQYF. In nucleotides, the CDR3 is TGTGCCAGCAGCTTATTGGGCGGGCAGACTGGACCAACAGATACGCAGTATTTT.

This rearrangement joins TRBV5-5 to TRBJ1-4, with D possibly TRBD1 on 5 matching bases. Trimming took off 6 bases at V and 4 bases at J, with 13 bases between the two ends. Germline V CDR1 and CDR2: SGHKS, YYEKEE (reference sequence). This CDR3 region has 14 residues. CDR3 in amino acids: CASTRGGDNEKLFF. DNA for the CDR3: TGTGCCAGCACCCGTGGGGGGGATAATGAAAAACTGTTTTTT.

The V gene is TRBV7-2, the J gene TRBJ2-1, with a possible D match to TRBD1 (7 bases). Trimming cost V 5 bases and J 0 bases, with 14 bases left between them. The V gene's germline CDR1 is SGHTA and CDR2 FQGNSA. This CDR3 spans 16 amino acids. DNA for the CDR3: TGTGCCAGCAGCCCCAGGGGGACTGGCTCCTACAATGAGCAGTTCTTC. It yields the protein CASSPRGTGSYNEQFF. Variable domain in full (rest from reference TRBV7-2 and TRBJ2-1): GAGVSQSPSNKVTEKGKDVELRCDPISGHTALYWYRQSLGQGLEFLIYFQGNSAPDKSGLPSDRFSAERTGGSVSTLTIQRTQQEDSAVYLCASSPRGTGSYNEQFFGPGTRLTVL.

V usage is TRBV29-1 and J usage is TRBJ1-6; D uncertain. From germline, CDR1 is SQVTM and CDR2 ANQGSEA. Trimming stripped 6 bases from V and 8 bases from J, with 14 bases between. The CDR3 runs to 13 residues. The CDR3 nucleotides read TGCAGCGTCCAAGTGAGTTCGGATTCACCCCTCCACTTT. It encodes CSVQVSSDSPLHF.

This clone has only one observation. This chain joins TRBV7-8 and TRBJ1-2, with D tentatively TRBD1 (5 bases). The CDR3 is 17 residues long. V shed 5 bases and J shed 4 bases, with 23 bases lying between them. CDR1 and CDR2 from the germline V gene are SGHVS and FQNEAQ. Here the CDR3 reads CASSQTVSTPTLYGYTF. The CDR3 nucleotides read TGTGCCAGCAGCCAGACAGTTTCCACCCCAACCCTCTATGGCTACACCTTC.

This clone was recorded once. The V call is TRBV4-3, the J call TRBJ2-7, with 7 bases lining up with TRBD2. The CDR3 is 16 amino acids. Trimming took 0 bases from V and 3 from J; bases not matched to a gene: 8. Germline V gene lookup returns CDR1 LGHNA and CDR2 YSLEER. This CDR3 reads CASSQDSGAGDYEQYF. The CDR3 DNA reads TGCGCCAGCAGCCAAGACTCGGGTGCGGGGGACTACGAGCAGTACTTC.

The chain is built from TRBV7-3 and TRBJ2-3, with TRBD1 as a possible D gene (6 bases). Germline assignment: CDR1 SGHTA and CDR2 FQGTGA. Trimming removed 0 bases from V and 4 bases from J, with 11 bases in between. The CDR3 consists of 15 residues. The CDR3 bases are TGTGCCAGCAGCTTAACGGACAGAGCGTCAGATACGCAGTATTTT. Its protein product is CASSLTDRASDTQYF.

J is TRBJ1-5 and V is TRBV6-5; 7 bases map to TRBD1. Trimming took 5 bases from V and 9 from J; bases not matched to a gene: 13. Germline CDR1 reads MNHEY; CDR2 reads SVGAGI. The CDR3 sequence is 15 residues long. CDR3 nucleotide sequence: TGTGCCAGCAGTACGAAAAGGGGGCCTGATCGGCCCCAGCATTTT. Its protein is CASSTKRGPDRPQHF.

V gene TRBV10-1 combines with J gene TRBJ1-1; no clear D. The germline V gene has CDR1 WNHNN and CDR2 SYGVQD (reference sequence). Between the trimmed V and J ends, which lost 4 bases and 4 bases, there was a span of 10 bases. The CDR3 is made up of 13 amino acids. This chain's CDR3 is CASSAVRGTEAFF. CDR3 coding DNA: TGCGCCAGCAGTGCGGTCCGGGGCACTGAAGCTTTCTTT.

This rearrangement joins TRBV4-3 to TRBJ1-2; 7 bases map to TRBD1. Germline V CDR1 and CDR2: LGHNA, YSLEER. J gave up 8 bases and V 0 bases, and 12 bases lay outside the gene matches. There are 16 residues in the CDR3. DNA for the CDR3: TGCGCCAGCAGCCAAGATCTGACAGGGTCCTACTTGGGCTACACCTTC. Encoded protein: CASSQDLTGSYLGYTF.

The sample holds one count of this clone. The V call is TRBV19, the J call TRBJ2-5, with 9 positions matching TRBD1. The DNA end is more similar to TRBJ2-7, so the J call may be wrong. The V gene's germline CDR1 is LNHDA and CDR2 SQIVND (reference sequence). The CDR3 runs 14 residues. The CDR3 protein is CASSAGTGIYEQYF. DNA for the CDR3: TGTGCCAGTAGTGCCGGGACAGGGATATACGAGCAGTACTTC.

V usage is TRBV5-6 and J usage is TRBJ2-4; the match to TRBD2 covers 8 bases. The CDR3 length is 15 residues. The junction had 10 bases not matched to a gene; V was cut back by 6 bases and J by 5 bases. Germline CDR1 reads SGHDT; CDR2 reads YYEEEE. The chain's CDR3 is CASTSLLLAENIQYF. The CDR3 coding sequence is TGTGCCAGCACCTCCCTACTACTAGCGGAAAACATTCAGTACTTC.